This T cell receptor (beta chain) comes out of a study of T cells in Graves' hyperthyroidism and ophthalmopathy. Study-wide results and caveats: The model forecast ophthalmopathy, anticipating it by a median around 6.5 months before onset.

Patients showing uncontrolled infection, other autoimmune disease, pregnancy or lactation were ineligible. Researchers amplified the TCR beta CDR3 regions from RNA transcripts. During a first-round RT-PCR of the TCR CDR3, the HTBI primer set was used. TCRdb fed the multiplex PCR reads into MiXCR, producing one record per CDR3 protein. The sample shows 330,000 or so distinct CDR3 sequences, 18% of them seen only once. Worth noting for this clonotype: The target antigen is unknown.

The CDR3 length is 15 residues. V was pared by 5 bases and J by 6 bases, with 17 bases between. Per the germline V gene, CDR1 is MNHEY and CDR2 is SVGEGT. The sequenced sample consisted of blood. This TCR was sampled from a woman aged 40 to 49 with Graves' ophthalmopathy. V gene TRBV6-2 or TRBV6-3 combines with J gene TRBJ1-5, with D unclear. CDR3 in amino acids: CASSRAAGRGQPQHF. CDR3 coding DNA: TGTGCCAGCAGTAGAGCGGCGGGTAGAGGTCAGCCCCAGCATTTT.